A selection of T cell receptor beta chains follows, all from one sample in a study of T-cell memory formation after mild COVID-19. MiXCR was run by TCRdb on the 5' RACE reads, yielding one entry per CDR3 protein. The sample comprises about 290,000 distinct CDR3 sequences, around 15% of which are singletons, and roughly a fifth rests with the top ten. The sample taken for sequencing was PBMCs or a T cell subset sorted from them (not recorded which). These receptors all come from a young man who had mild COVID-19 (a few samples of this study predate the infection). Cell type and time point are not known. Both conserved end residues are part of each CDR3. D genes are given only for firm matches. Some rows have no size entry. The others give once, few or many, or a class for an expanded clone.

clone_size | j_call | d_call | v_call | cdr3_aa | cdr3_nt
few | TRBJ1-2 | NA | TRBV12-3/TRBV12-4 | CASSPSRGYTF | TGTGCCAGCAGCCCATCTCGTGGCTACACCTTC
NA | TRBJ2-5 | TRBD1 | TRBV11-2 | CASSLDPVRGLIETQYF | TGTGCCAGCAGCTTAGATCCGGTGAGGGGGCTAATCGAGACCCAGTACTTC
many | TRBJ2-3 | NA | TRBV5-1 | CASSLDAGSTDTQYF | TGCGCCAGCAGCTTGGATGCGGGGAGCACAGATACGCAGTATTTT
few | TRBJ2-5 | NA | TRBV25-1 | CASSGVGQDQETQYF | TGTGCCAGCAGTGGAGTAGGGCAGGACCAAGAGACCCAGTACTTC
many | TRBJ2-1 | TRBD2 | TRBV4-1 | CASSQRGGGTFNEQFF | TGCGCCAGCAGCCAAAGAGGCGGGGGGACCTTTAATGAGCAGTTCTTC
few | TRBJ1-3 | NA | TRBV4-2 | CASSPGGELSGNTIYF | TGTGCCAGCAGCCCCGGAGGGGAGCTCTCTGGAAACACCATATATTTT
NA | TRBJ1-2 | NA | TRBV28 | CASSPQNYYGYTF | TGTGCCAGCAGTCCGCAGAATTACTATGGCTACACCTTC
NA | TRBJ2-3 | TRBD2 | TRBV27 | CASSSLAGGTDTQYF | TGTGCCAGCAGTTCTCTAGCGGGGGGCACAGATACGCAGTATTTT
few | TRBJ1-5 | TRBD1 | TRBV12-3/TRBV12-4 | CASRWTGGSQPQHF | TGTGCCAGCAGATGGACAGGGGGCTCGCAGCCCCAGCATTTT
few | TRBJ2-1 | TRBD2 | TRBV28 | CASSSAGTSGGNEQFF | TGTGCCAGCAGCTCAGCTGGGACTAGCGGGGGCAATGAGCAGTTCTTC
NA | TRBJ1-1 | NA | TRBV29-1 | CSVDGRVTEAFF | TGCAGCGTTGATGGGCGGGTCACTGAAGCTTTCTTT
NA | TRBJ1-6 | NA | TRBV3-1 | CASSQDLWRANNSPLHF | TGTGCCAGCAGCCAAGATCTCTGGAGGGCAAATAATTCACCCCTCCACTTT
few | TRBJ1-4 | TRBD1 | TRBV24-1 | CATSDPGQGSEKLFF | TGTGCCACCAGTGACCCAGGACAGGGCAGTGAAAAACTGTTTTTT
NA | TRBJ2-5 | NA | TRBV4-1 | CASSRITRVETQYF | TGCGCCAGCAGCCGCATCACGAGGGTCGAGACCCAGTACTTC
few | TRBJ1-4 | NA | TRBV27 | CASSSGFTNEKLFF | TGTGCCAGCAGCTCAGGGTTTACTAATGAAAAACTGTTTTTT
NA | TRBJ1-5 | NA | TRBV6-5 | CASSYRASNQPQHF | TGTGCCAGCAGTTACAGGGCCAGCAATCAGCCCCAGCATTTT
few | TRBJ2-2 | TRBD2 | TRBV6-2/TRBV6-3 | CASSPGTSGPNTGELFF | TGTGCCAGCAGTCCCGGGACTAGCGGGCCGAACACCGGGGAGCTGTTTTTT
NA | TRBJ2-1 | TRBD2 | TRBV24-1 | CATSGPSGESSYNEQFF | TGTGCCACCAGTGGACCTAGCGGGGAGAGCTCCTACAATGAGCAGTTCTTC
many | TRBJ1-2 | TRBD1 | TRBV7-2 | CASSRDRGNGYTF | TGTGCCAGCAGCCGTGACAGGGGCAATGGCTACACCTTC
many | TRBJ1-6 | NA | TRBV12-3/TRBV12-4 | CASSGQLNSPLHF | TGTGCCAGCAGCGGACAGCTGAATTCACCCCTCCACTTT
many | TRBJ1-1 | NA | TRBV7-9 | CASRYEGYTEAFF | TGTGCCAGCAGATATGAGGGGTACACTGAAGCTTTCTTT
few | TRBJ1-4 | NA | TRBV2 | CASSDRRGKLFF | TGTGCCAGCAGCGACCGCCGGGGAAAACTGTTTTTT
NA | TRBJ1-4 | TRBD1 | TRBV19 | CASSNRGQEGEKLFF | TGTGCCAGTAGTAACAGGGGGCAGGAGGGTGAAAAACTGTTTTTT
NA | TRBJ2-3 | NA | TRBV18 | CASSLWYRVGTDTQYF | TGTGCCAGCTCACTCTGGTACAGGGTTGGCACAGATACGCAGTATTTT
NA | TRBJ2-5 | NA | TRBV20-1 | CSARDSTVRETQYF | TGCAGTGCTAGAGATAGTACAGTGCGAGAGACCCAGTACTTC
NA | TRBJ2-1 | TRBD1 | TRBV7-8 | CASSSRQGGEQFF | TGTGCCAGCAGCTCCCGACAGGGGGGTGAGCAGTTCTTC
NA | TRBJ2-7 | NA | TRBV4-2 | CASSQEGAGALYEQYF | TGTGCCAGCAGCCAAGAGGGGGCGGGGGCCCTCTACGAGCAGTACTTC
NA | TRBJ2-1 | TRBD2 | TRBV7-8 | CASSRPTLLAGGPLSEQFF | TGTGCCAGCAGCCGACCTACCCTGCTAGCGGGGGGGCCCTTGAGTGAGCAGTTCTTC
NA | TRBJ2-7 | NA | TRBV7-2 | CASSSGLDEQYF | TGTGCCAGCAGCTCCGGTCTTGACGAGCAGTACTTC
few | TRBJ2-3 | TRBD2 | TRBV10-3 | CAIAGGTSTDTQYF | TGTGCCATCGCGGGGGGGACTAGCACAGATACGCAGTATTTT
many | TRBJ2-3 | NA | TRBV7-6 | CASSRTIPSTTDTQYF | TGTGCCAGCAGCCGGACTATCCCTTCCACCACAGATACGCAGTATTTT
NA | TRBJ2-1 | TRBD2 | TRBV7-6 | CASSLNGLAGNEQFF | TGTGCCAGCAGCTTAAACGGGCTAGCGGGCAATGAGCAGTTCTTC
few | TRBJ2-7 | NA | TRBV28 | CASSLPLNYEQYF | TGTGCCAGCAGTTTACCTTTAAACTACGAGCAGTACTTC
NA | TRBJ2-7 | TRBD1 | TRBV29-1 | CSVEPGTGSYEQYF | TGCAGCGTTGAACCCGGGACAGGGAGCTACGAGCAGTACTTC
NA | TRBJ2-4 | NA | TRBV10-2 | CASSDYIWQIQYF | TGCGCCAGCAGTGATTACATTTGGCAGATTCAGTACTTC
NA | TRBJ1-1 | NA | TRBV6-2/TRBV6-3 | CASWDTDGTEAFF | TGTGCCAGTTGGGACACAGACGGGACTGAAGCTTTCTTT
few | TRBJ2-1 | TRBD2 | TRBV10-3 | CAISASGTYNEQFF | TGTGCCATCAGTGCTAGCGGCACCTACAATGAGCAGTTCTTC
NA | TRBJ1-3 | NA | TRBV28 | CASSLGPSGNTIYF | TGTGCCAGCAGTTTAGGGCCCTCTGGAAACACCATATATTTT
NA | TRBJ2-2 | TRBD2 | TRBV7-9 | CASSFKAGANTGELFF | TGTGCCAGCAGCTTTAAGGCGGGAGCGAACACCGGGGAGCTGTTTTTT
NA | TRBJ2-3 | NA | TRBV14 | CASSHGAVSTDTQYF | TGTGCCAGCAGCCATGGGGCGGTGAGCACAGATACGCAGTATTTT
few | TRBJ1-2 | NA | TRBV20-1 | CSAMDRDHSFYGYTF | TGCAGTGCTATGGACAGAGACCACTCCTTCTATGGCTACACCTTC
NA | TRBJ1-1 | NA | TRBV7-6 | CASSARQKNTEAFF | TGTGCCAGCAGCGCCCGACAGAAGAACACTGAAGCTTTCTTT
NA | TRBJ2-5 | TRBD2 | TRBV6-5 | CASSLGLAMETQYF | TGTGCCAGCAGTTTGGGACTAGCGATGGAGACCCAGTACTTC
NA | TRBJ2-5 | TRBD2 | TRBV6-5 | CASRPAGADGTQYF | TGTGCCAGCAGACCAGCGGGGGCCGACGGGACCCAGTACTTC
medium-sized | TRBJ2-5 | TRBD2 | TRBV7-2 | CASSGKGLAGETQYF | TGTGCCAGCAGCGGGAAGGGACTAGCGGGAGAGACCCAGTACTTC
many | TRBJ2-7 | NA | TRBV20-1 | CSARVGVYEQYF | TGCAGTGCTAGAGTCGGGGTCTACGAGCAGTACTTC